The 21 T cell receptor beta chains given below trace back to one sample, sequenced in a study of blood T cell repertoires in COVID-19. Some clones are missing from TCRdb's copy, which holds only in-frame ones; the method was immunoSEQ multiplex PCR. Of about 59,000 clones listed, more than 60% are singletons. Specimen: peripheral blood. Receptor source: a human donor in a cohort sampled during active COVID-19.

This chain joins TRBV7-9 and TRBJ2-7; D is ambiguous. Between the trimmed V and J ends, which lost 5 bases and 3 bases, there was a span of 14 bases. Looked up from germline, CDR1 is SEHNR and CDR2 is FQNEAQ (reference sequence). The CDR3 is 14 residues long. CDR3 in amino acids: CASSPRPENYEQYF. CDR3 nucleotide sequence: TGTGCCAGCAGCCCTCGCCCGGAGAACTACGAGCAGTACTTC. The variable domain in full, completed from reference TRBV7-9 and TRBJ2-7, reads DTGVSQNPRHKITKRGQNVTFRCDPISEHNRLYWYRQTLGQGPEFLTYFQNEAQLEKSRLLSDRFSAERPKGSFSTLEIQRTEQGDSAMYLCASSPRPENYEQYFGPGTRLTVT.

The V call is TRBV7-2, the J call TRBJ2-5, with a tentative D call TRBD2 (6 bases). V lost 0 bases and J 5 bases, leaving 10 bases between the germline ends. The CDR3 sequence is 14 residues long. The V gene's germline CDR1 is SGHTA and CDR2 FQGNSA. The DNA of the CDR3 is TGTGCCAGCAGCTTAGCGGGACTGGCGGAGACCCAGTACTTC. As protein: CASSLAGLAETQYF.

The CDR3 bases are TGTGCCAGCAGCTTAGGCCTTGGGACAGGTTCCCAGGGGTATGGCTACACCTTC. Its translation is CASSLGLGTGSQGYGYTF. The chain couples TRBV7-9 to TRBJ1-2; TRBD1 agrees at 8 bases. This CDR3 is built from 18 residues. Germline V lookup: CDR1 SEHNR, CDR2 FQNEAQ (reference sequence). Trimming at V came to 1 base and at J to 5 bases, leaving 15 bases not matched to a gene.

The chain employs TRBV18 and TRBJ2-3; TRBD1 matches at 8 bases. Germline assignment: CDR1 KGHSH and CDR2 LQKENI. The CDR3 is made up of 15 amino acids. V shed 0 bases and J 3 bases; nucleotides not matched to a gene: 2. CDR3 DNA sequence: TGTGCCAGCTCACCACCGAGGACAGGGACAGATACGCAGTATTTT. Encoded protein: CASSPPRTGTDTQYF.

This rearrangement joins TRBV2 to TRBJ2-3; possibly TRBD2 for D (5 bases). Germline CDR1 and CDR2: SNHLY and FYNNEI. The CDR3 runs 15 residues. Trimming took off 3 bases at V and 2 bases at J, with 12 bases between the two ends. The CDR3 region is CASSEMLTNTDTQYF. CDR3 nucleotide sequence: TGTGCCAGCAGTGAGATGCTGACTAACACAGATACGCAGTATTTT.

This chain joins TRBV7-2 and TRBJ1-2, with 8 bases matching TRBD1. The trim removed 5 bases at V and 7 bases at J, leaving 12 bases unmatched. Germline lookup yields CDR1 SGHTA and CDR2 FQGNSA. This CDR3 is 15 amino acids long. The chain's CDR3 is CASSRLGQGASGYTF. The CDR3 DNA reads TGTGCCAGCAGCCGCCTGGGGCAGGGGGCGAGTGGCTACACCTTC.

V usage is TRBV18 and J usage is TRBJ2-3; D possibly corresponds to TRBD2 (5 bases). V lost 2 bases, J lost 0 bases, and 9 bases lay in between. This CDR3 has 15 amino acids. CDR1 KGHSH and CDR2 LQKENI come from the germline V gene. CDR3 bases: TGTGCCAGCTCACCATTACCGGGGAGCACAGATACGCAGTATTTT. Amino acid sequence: CASSPLPGSTDTQYF.

CDR3 in DNA: TGTGCCAGCAGTTTGCCACAGGGGATCTACGAGCAGTACTTC. This sequence encodes CASSLPQGIYEQYF. The chain is built from TRBV28 and TRBJ2-7; TRBD1 aligns across 7 bases. The J segment lost 3 bases and the V segment lost 3 bases, leaving 5 bases of the junction unmatched. The CDR3 runs to 14 residues. In germline, CDR1 is MDHEN, CDR2 SYDVKM.

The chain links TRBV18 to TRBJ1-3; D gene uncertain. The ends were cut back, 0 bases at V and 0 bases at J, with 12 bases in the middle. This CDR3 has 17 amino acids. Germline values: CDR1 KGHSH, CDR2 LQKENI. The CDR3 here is CASSPPVQRGSGNTIYF. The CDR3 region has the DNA TGTGCCAGCTCACCACCGGTGCAGCGGGGCTCTGGAAACACCATATATTTT. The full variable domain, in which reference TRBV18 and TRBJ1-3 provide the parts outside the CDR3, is NAGVMQNPRHLVRRRGQEARLRCSPMKGHSHVYWYRQLPEEGLKFMVYLQKENIIDESGMPKERFSAEFPKEGPSILRIQQVVRGDSAAYFCASSPPVQRGSGNTIYFGEGSWLTVV.

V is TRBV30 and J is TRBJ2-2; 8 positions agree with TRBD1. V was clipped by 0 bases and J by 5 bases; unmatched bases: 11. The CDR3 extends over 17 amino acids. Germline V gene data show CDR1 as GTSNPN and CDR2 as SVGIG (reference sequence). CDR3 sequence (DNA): TGTGCCTGGAGTGTACGCTCGACAGGGGCTGGAACCGGGGAGCTGTTTTTT. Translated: CAWSVRSTGAGTGELFF.

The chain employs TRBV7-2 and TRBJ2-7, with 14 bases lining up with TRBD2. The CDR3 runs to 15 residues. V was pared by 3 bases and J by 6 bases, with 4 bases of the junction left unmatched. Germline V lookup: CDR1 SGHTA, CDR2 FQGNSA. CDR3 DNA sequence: TGTGCCAGCAGCTTGGGGACTAGCGGGAGTTCCGAGCAGTACTTC. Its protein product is CASSLGTSGSSEQYF.

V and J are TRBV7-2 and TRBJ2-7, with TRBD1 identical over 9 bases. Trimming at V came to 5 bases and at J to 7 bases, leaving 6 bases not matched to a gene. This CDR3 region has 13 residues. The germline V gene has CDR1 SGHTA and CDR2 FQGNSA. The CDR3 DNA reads TGTGCCAGCAGCACAGACAGGGGGTATGAGCAGTACTTC. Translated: CASSTDRGYEQYF.

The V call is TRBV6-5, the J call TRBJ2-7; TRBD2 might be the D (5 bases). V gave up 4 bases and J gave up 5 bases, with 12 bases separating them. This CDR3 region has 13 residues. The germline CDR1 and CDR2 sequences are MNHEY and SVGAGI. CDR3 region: CASSSRIGDEQYF. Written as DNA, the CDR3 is TGTGCCAGCAGTTCCCGGATCGGGGACGAGCAGTACTTC.

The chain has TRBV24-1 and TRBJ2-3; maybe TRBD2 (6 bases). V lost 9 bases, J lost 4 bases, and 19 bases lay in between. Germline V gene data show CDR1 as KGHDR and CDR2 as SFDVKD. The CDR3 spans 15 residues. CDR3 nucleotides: TGTGCCACCGCTAGTCGGGGGAAAGTCGCAGATACGCAGTATTTT. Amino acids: CATASRGKVADTQYF.

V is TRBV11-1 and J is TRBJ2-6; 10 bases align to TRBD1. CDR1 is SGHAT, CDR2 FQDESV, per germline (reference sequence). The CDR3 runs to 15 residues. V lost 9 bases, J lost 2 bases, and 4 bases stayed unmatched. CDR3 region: CASRQGAPGANVLTF. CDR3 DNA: TGTGCCAGTCGACAGGGGGCGCCTGGGGCCAACGTCCTGACTTTC.

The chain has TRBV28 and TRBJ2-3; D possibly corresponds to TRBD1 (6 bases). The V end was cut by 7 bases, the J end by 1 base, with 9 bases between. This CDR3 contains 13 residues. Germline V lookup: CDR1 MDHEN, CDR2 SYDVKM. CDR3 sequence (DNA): TGTGCCAGCACGGCAGGGGGCACAGATACGCAGTATTTT. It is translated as CASTAGGTDTQYF.

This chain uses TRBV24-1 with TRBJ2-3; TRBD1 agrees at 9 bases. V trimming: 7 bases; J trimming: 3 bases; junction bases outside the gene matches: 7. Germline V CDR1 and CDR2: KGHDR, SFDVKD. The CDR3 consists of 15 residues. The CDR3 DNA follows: TGTGCCACCAGCTCCGGGACAGGGAGTACAGATACGCAGTATTTT. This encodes CATSSGTGSTDTQYF.

CDR3 coding DNA: TGTGCCAGCAGCCCAAGGACTAGTTTGGGGAAAGAGACCCAGTACTTC. It encodes CASSPRTSLGKETQYF. The gene calls are TRBV7-9 and TRBJ2-5; 7 nucleotides align to TRBD2. The CDR3 consists of 16 residues. Germline V gene data show CDR1 as SEHNR and CDR2 as FQNEAQ (reference sequence). V was clipped by 5 bases and J by 3 bases; unmatched bases: 12.

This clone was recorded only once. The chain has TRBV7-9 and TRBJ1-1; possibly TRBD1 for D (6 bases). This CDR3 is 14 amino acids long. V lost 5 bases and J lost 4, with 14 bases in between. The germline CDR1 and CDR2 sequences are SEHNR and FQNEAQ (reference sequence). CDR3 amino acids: CASSPGQPGTEAFF. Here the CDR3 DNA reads TGTGCCAGCAGCCCCGGACAGCCGGGCACTGAAGCTTTCTTT.

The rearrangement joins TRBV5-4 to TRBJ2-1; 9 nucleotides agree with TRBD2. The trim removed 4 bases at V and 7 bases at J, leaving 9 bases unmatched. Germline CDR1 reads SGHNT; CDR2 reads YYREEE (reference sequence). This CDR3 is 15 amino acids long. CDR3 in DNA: TGTGCCAGCAGCCCAATGGCTAGCGGGAAAAATGAGCAGTTCTTC. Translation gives CASSPMASGKNEQFF. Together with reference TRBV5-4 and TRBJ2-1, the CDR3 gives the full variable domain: ETGVTQSPTHLIKTRGQQVTLRCSSQSGHNTVSWYQQALGQGPQFIFQYYREEENGRGNFPPRFSGLQFPNYSSELNVNALELDDSALYLCASSPMASGKNEQFFGPGTRLTVL.

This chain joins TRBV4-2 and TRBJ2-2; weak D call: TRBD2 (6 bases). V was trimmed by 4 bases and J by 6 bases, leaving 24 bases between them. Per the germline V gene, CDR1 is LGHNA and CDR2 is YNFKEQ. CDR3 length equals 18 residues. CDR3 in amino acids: CASSLRVVGGDFSGELFF. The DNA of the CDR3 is TGTGCCAGCAGCCTACGTGTTGTGGGAGGAGATTTTTCCGGGGAGCTGTTTTTT.